The 9 T cell receptor beta chains below come from one sample, sequenced in a study of molecular identifiers for immune sequencing clone quantification. MiXCR, applied by TCRdb to the PCR reads, yields one record per CDR3 protein. The sample includes approximately 36,000 distinct CDR3 sequences, about 18% of them seen just once. Sequencing was done on a sample of naive CD8+ T cells from blood, with Jurkat cell RNA spiked in. Subset in this sample: FACS-sorted CD8+CD4-CCR7+CD45RA+ naive T cells. These TCRs come from a human donor in good health. Some libraries in this study had Jurkat cell RNA spiked in.

This chain uses TRBV29-1 with TRBJ2-7; TRBD1 matches at 8 bases. Trimming removed 2 bases from V and 2 bases from J; junction bases left unmatched: 5. Germline CDR1 and CDR2: SQVTM and ANQGSEA. There are 14 residues in the CDR3. The DNA for the CDR3 is TGCAGCGTTGAATCGGGACAGGCAGCCTACGAGCAGTACTTC. It yields the protein CSVESGQAAYEQYF.

The table lists this clonotype with many counts. The chain is built from TRBV13 and TRBJ2-7; 8 nucleotides line up with TRBD2. The germline V gene has CDR1 PRHDT and CDR2 FYEKMQ (reference sequence). V lost 2 bases, J lost 5 bases, and 5 bases stayed unmatched. CDR3 length equals 14 residues. This CDR3 is CASSLNGRAHEQYF. CDR3 in DNA: TGTGCCAGCAGCTTAAACGGGAGGGCCCACGAGCAGTACTTC.

This clonotype was found many times. The chain is built from TRBV7-6 and TRBJ2-2; the D is unclear. The V end lost 4 bases, the J end lost 6 bases, and 9 bases lay between the germline ends. Germline V gene lookup returns CDR1 SGHVS and CDR2 FNYEAQ. The CDR3 has 13 residues. CDR3 nucleotide sequence: TGTGCCAGCAGCTCCACTCCTGCCGGGGAGCTGTTTTTT. Amino acid sequence: CASSSTPAGELFF.

The chain uses TRBV29-1 and TRBJ2-7, with TRBD2 matching 8 bases. The junction had 9 bases not matched to a gene; V was cut back by 7 bases and J by 1 base. The CDR3 sequence is 14 residues long. Germline assignment: CDR1 SQVTM and CDR2 ANQGSEA. The CDR3: CSALSGIPSYEQYF. The CDR3 DNA reads TGCAGCGCCCTTAGCGGGATACCATCCTACGAGCAGTACTTC.

This clonotype was seen many times. The V gene is TRBV6-2 or TRBV6-3, the J gene TRBJ2-3; D not certain. V was clipped by 8 bases and J by 7 bases, with 7 bases between them. This CDR3 is 10 amino acids long. Per the germline V gene, CDR1 is MNHEY and CDR2 is SVGEGT. CDR3 DNA: TGTGCCAGCGGGGTAAATACGCAGTATTTT. Translated: CASGVNTQYF.

The V gene is TRBV29-1, the J gene TRBJ2-2, with 9 bases that match TRBD2. The CDR3 is made up of 16 amino acids. V lost 6 bases and J lost 7; bases outside the gene matches: 15. CDR1 is SQVTM and CDR2 is ANQGSEA in the germline V gene. The CDR3 nucleotides read TGCAGCGTGCTCGCCGGCGGGAGGGCCTTCGGCGGGGAGCTGTTTTTT. Its protein product is CSVLAGGRAFGGELFF.

This clonotype has at least ten counts. The gene calls are TRBV29-1 and TRBJ2-7, with D possibly being TRBD1 or TRBD2 (5 bases each). Trimming left V 1 base short and J 4 bases short, with 11 bases between. This CDR3 is built from 13 residues. The germline gives CDR1 SQVTM, CDR2 ANQGSEA. The CDR3 protein is CSVEVRDGYEQYF. The CDR3 DNA reads TGCAGCGTTGAAGTTCGGGACGGTTACGAGCAGTACTTC.

This clonotype was seen ten or more times. The chain combines TRBV20-1 with TRBJ2-7; tentatively, D is TRBD2 (6 bases). Germline-derived CDR1 and CDR2 are DFQATT and SNEGSKA (reference sequence). Trimming pared 6 bases from V and 3 bases from J, leaving 12 bases between. The CDR3 is 12 residues long. CDR3 DNA sequence: TGCAGTGCCACCGGGGGACTCTACGAGCAGTACTTC. This codes for CSATGGLYEQYF.

In its sample, this clonotype was seen many times. The chain recombines TRBV28 with TRBJ1-4; D unclear. This CDR3 is built from 16 residues. The germline CDR1 and CDR2 sequences are MDHEN and SYDVKM. V was cut by 5 bases and J by 4 bases, with 17 bases left in between. The CDR3 loop is CASSITYRRINEKLFF. The DNA for the CDR3 is TGTGCCAGCAGTATTACATACCGGAGGATTAATGAAAAACTGTTTTTT.